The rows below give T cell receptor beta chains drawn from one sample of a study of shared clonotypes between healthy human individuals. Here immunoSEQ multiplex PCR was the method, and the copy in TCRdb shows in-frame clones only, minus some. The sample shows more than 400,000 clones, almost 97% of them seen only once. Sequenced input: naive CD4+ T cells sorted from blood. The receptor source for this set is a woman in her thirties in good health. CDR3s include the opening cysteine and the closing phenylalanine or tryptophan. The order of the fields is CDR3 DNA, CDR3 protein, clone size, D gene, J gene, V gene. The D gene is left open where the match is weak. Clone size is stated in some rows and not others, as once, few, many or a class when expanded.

TGTGCCAGCAGAAGGGACAGGGGCAATCAGCCCCAGCATTTT,CASRRDRGNQPQHF,few,TRBD1,TRBJ1-5,TRBV6-5
TGTGCCAGCACGAAGGGTTGGACCTACGAGCAGTACTTC,CASTKGWTYEQYF,NA,NA,TRBJ2-7,TRBV5-5
TGTGCCAGCAGTTTACCCACAGGGGTTAATGAAAAACTGTTTTTT,CASSLPTGVNEKLFF,NA,TRBD1,TRBJ1-4,TRBV28
TGTGCCACCAGCAGAGCAAACAAAGAGACCCAGTACTTC,CATSRANKETQYF,NA,NA,TRBJ2-5,TRBV15
TGTGCCAGCACCGTACGGGGACTCGGCTACACCTTC,CASTVRGLGYTF,NA,NA,TRBJ1-2,TRBV28
TGTGCCAGCAGCCCAACAGGGGGCGCGAACACTGAAGCTTTCTTT,CASSPTGGANTEAFF,NA,TRBD1,TRBJ1-1,TRBV6-5
TGTGCCAGCAGCCTCGGGCTGGCCGGGGAGCTGTTTTTT,CASSLGLAGELFF,NA,NA,TRBJ2-2,TRBV11-3
TGTGCCAGCAGCGTAGCTCCGGAGAATCAGCCCCAGCATTTT,CASSVAPENQPQHF,NA,NA,TRBJ1-5,TRBV9
TGTGCCAGCAGCGCGGGCGCGGGGCATGAGCAGTTCTTC,CASSAGAGHEQFF,NA,NA,TRBJ2-1,TRBV11-2
TGTGCCAGTAGTACTAGTAACTACAATGAGCAGTTCTTC,CASSTSNYNEQFF,NA,NA,TRBJ2-1,TRBV19
TGTGCCAGCAGCCTCAGGGCCAGGGCGTTTTATGTCGCTTTCTTT,CASSLRARAFYVAFF,NA,NA,TRBJ1-1,TRBV28
TGTGCCAGCTCACCAATCGAGAACTACGAGCAGTACTTC,CASSPIENYEQYF,NA,NA,TRBJ2-7,TRBV18
TGTGCCAGTAGGGACTCCGGGACAGGGTTATCTAACTATGGCTACACCTTC,CASRDSGTGLSNYGYTF,NA,TRBD1,TRBJ1-2,TRBV19
TGCAGCGTTCCTGGTGGGACAGGGGGCAGCTATGGCTACACCTTC,CSVPGGTGGSYGYTF,NA,TRBD1,TRBJ1-2,TRBV29-1
TGTGCCAGCAGCGTGGGGGGACTAGCGGACTCCTACGAGCAGTACTTC,CASSVGGLADSYEQYF,NA,TRBD2,TRBJ2-7,TRBV9
TGTGCCAGTAGTACAAGAGCCGGGACCGCTATCACAGATACGCAGTATTTT,CASSTRAGTAITDTQYF,NA,NA,TRBJ2-3,TRBV19
TGTGCCAGCAGTGAAAGGGGGGCAAGGGCTGGCGGGGAGCAGTACTTC,CASSERGARAGGEQYF,NA,NA,TRBJ2-7,TRBV25-1
TGTGCCAGCACCGCCTTGGACTACAATGAGCAGTTCTTC,CASTALDYNEQFF,NA,NA,TRBJ2-1,TRBV5-4
TGTGCCTGGAGTGTCCAGGGCTACAATGAGCAGTTCTTC,CAWSVQGYNEQFF,NA,NA,TRBJ2-1,TRBV30
TGTGCCAGCAGCTTAGTTCGGTCTGGGGCCAACGTCCTGACTTTC,CASSLVRSGANVLTF,NA,NA,TRBJ2-6,TRBV7-2
TGTGCCAGCAGCTTGCCTTCAGGGGCGAATATATTAGCCAAAAACATTCAGTACTTC,CASSLPSGANILAKNIQYF,NA,NA,TRBJ2-4,TRBV5-8
TGTGCCTGGAGCTGGGGCTCCTCTGGAAACACCATATATTTT,CAWSWGSSGNTIYF,NA,NA,TRBJ1-3,TRBV30
TGTGCCAGCAGCCCTAGGACTATCCGCACCGGGGAGCTGTTTTTT,CASSPRTIRTGELFF,once,NA,TRBJ2-2,TRBV6-5
TGTGCCAGCAGGCACTCTGTGAGGCGGGAGGGCCGGGTCACAGATACGCAGTATTTT,CASRHSVRREGRVTDTQYF,once,TRBD2,TRBJ2-3,TRBV2
TGTGCCAGTAGTATAAGTGTTGTGAACACTGAAGCTTTCTTT,CASSISVVNTEAFF,NA,NA,TRBJ1-1,TRBV19
TGCAGCGTTGAAGTATGGACTAGCGGGAGGGGACAAGAGACCCAGTACTTC,CSVEVWTSGRGQETQYF,once,TRBD2,TRBJ2-5,TRBV29-1
TGTGCCAGCAGATCCGGACACTATACGCAGTATTTT,CASRSGHYTQYF,NA,NA,TRBJ2-3,TRBV6-5
TGTGCCAGCAGTTACTCGAGCCCTGGGTCCAAAAACATTCAGTACTTC,CASSYSSPGSKNIQYF,NA,NA,TRBJ2-4,TRBV6-8
TGTGCCATCAGTGATAGACGGGGGGGAGCGGGAGGTTCGAACACCGGGGAGCTGTTTTTT,CAISDRRGGAGGSNTGELFF,NA,TRBD2,TRBJ2-2,TRBV10-3
TGTGCCAGCAGTCCGGGGACTAGCGGGAGGGCCTACGAGCAGTACTTC,CASSPGTSGRAYEQYF,NA,TRBD2,TRBJ2-7,TRBV28
TGTGCCAGTAGCCGGGAGGCCAACCAAAATGAGCAGTTCTTC,CASSREANQNEQFF,NA,TRBD2,TRBJ2-1,TRBV19
TGTGCCAGCAGCAGGGACTATCTGTACTACAATGAGCAGTTCTTC,CASSRDYLYYNEQFF,NA,NA,TRBJ2-1,TRBV21-1
TGCGCCAGCAGCCACATCACACAGGGAAGCTCCTACAATGAGCAGTTCTTC,CASSHITQGSSYNEQFF,NA,NA,TRBJ2-1,TRBV4-1
TGTGCCAGCAGGAGGGGACAGCACTCCTACGAGCAGTACTTC,CASRRGQHSYEQYF,NA,TRBD1,TRBJ2-7,TRBV2
TGCGCCAGCAGCTTGGATTCAGGGTTCGTAGGAGCTTTCTTT,CASSLDSGFVGAFF,NA,NA,TRBJ1-1,TRBV5-1
TGTGCCAGCAGCCACGACTACACAGATACGCAGTATTTT,CASSHDYTDTQYF,NA,NA,TRBJ2-3,TRBV2
TGTGCCAGCAGCCCCCAGGGGAGGGGCGATGGCTACACCTTC,CASSPQGRGDGYTF,NA,NA,TRBJ1-2,TRBV12-1
TGCGCCAGCAGCTATGGGGTATTGAGTGTAGATGGCTACACCTTC,CASSYGVLSVDGYTF,NA,NA,TRBJ1-2,TRBV5-1
TGTGTCAGAAGCTTAGGTAGGACAGGCACCGTTGCGAACACCATATATTTT,CVRSLGRTGTVANTIYF,NA,NA,TRBJ1-3,TRBV7-5
TGTGCCAGCAGCTTGGGACTAGCGGGAGGCCCCTACGAGCAGTACTTC,CASSLGLAGGPYEQYF,NA,TRBD2,TRBJ2-7,TRBV4-2
TGTGCCAGCAGCTTGCGAGTTAGCGACTACAATGAGCAGTTCTTC,CASSLRVSDYNEQFF,NA,NA,TRBJ2-1,TRBV5-4
TGTGCCAGCCTTGCCGGGACAGGGACAAGAAACGAGCAGTACTTC,CASLAGTGTRNEQYF,NA,TRBD1,TRBJ2-7,TRBV6-1
TGTGCCAGCAGTGACTCGATCGGACCTAATGAAAAACTGTTTTTT,CASSDSIGPNEKLFF,NA,NA,TRBJ1-4,TRBV6-4
TGTGCCAGCAGCAAATGGGGGGGTATGAAGGATACGCAGTATTTT,CASSKWGGMKDTQYF,NA,TRBD2,TRBJ2-3,TRBV27
TGCGCCAGCAGCCTCTTAGCGGGAGGCCTCAATGAGCAGTTCTTC,CASSLLAGGLNEQFF,NA,TRBD2,TRBJ2-1,TRBV5-1